Below, one T cell receptor beta chain is given with its context. Its antigen is as yet unknown. The data stem from a study of early T cells in non-severe SARS-CoV-2 infection. At the level of the study: It was bulk RNA from unsorted whole blood that was sequenced, and the chains were unpaired. General observations from the study: Database matching using VDJdb favored anti-spike CD8 responses, with private and CD4 specificities left missing.

The library protocol tagged individual cDNA molecules with unique molecular identifiers. TCRdb used MiXCR to reprocess the 5' RACE reads, holding one entry per CDR3 protein. Of tens of thousands of distinct CDR3 sequences listed, approximately 9.9% are singletons. V lost 5 bases and J lost 9; bases outside the gene matches: 5. The CDR3 spans 12 residues. Germline V gene data show CDR1 as SQVTM and CDR2 as ANQGSEA. This clonotype was obtained from an adult who was a healthcare worker with PCR-confirmed SARS-CoV-2 infection or an uninfected control (not recorded which). The V call is TRBV29-1, the J call TRBJ2-5; TRBD2 matches at 11 bases. Material for sequencing was whole blood. The CDR3 region is CSVLAGGRAQYF. CDR3 DNA: TGCAGCGTTCTAGCGGGGGGCCGGGCCCAGTACTTC.